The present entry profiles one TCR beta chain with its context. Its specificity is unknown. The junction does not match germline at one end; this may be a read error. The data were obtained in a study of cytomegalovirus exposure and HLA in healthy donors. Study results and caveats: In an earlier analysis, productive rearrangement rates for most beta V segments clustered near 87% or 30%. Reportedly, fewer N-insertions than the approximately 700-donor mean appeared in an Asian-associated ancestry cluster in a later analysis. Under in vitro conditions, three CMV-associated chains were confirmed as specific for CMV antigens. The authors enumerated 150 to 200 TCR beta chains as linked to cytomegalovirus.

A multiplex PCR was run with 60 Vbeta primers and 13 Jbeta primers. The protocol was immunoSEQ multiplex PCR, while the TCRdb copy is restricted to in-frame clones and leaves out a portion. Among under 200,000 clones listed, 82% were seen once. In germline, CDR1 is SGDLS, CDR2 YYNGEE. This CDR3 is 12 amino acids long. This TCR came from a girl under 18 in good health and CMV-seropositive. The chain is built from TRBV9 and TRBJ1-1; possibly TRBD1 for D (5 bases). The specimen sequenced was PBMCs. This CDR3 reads CASSSRQGETFF. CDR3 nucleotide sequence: TGTGCCAGCAGCTCCCGGCAGGGTGAAACTTTCTTT. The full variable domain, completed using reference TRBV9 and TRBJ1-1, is DSGVTQTPKHLITATGQRVTLRCSPRSGDLSVYWYQQSLDQGLQFLIQYYNGEERAKGNILERFSAQQFPDLHSELNLSSLELGDSALYFCASSSRQGETFFGQGTRLTVV.